These 32 T cell receptor beta chains came from one sample sequenced in a study of blood T cell repertoires in COVID-19. The assay was immunoSEQ multiplex PCR, and TCRdb's table has in-frame clones only and misses some. The table shows about 58,000 clones, with under 80% occurring only once. Source material: peripheral blood. The receptor set was obtained from a human donor in a cohort sampled during active COVID-19.

The DNA for the CDR3 is TGTGCCAGTAGTATAGGACAGGTAAATCAGCCCCAGCATTTT. Translating it yields CASSIGQVNQPQHF. The chain joins TRBV19 to TRBJ1-5, with D perhaps matching TRBD1 (6 bases). Trimming cost V 1 base and J 4 bases, with 8 bases left between them. The CDR3 spans 14 residues. CDR1 and CDR2 from the germline V gene are LNHDA and SQIVND (reference sequence).

The CDR3 DNA is TGTGCCAGTAGTGTCTCCAGCGGGAGCTCCTACGAGCAGTACTTC. As protein: CASSVSSGSSYEQYF. V is TRBV19 and J is TRBJ2-7, with 8 bases fitting TRBD2. V was clipped by 5 bases and J by 0 bases; unmatched bases: 6. This CDR3 has 15 amino acids. Germline-derived CDR1 and CDR2 are LNHDA and SQIVND (reference sequence). Full variable domain (remainder filled in from reference TRBV19 and TRBJ2-7): DGGITQSPKYLFRKEGQNVTLSCEQNLNHDAMYWYRQDPGQGLRLIYYSQIVNDFQKGDIAEGYSVSREKKESFPLTVTSAQKNPTAFYLCASSVSSGSSYEQYFGPGTRLTVT.

The gene calls are TRBV18 and TRBJ1-1; 9 bases are shared with TRBD1. Trimming took 3 bases from V and 0 from J; bases not matched to a gene: 5. Germline V gene sequence: CDR1 KGHSH, CDR2 LQKENI. This CDR3 comprises 16 residues. CDR3 amino acids: CASSPDRGVMNTEAFF. In nucleotides, the CDR3 is TGTGCCAGCTCACCCGACAGGGGGGTCATGAACACTGAAGCTTTCTTT.

V gene TRBV30 combines with J gene TRBJ1-4; perhaps TRBD1 as D (5 bases). The CDR3 is 15 residues long. V was shortened by 0 bases and J by 5 bases, with 13 bases between the two germline ends. Germline loops: CDR1 GTSNPN, CDR2 SVGIG (reference sequence). The CDR3 sequence is CAWSVRLTENEKLFF. In DNA, the CDR3 is TGTGCCTGGAGTGTCCGTTTGACAGAAAATGAAAAACTGTTTTTT.

This clone was picked up one time. The chain couples TRBV10-3 to TRBJ1-2; the D is unclear. This CDR3 comprises 13 residues. In germline, CDR1 is ENHRY, CDR2 SYGVKD. V was shortened by 4 bases and J by 8 bases, with 14 bases between the two germline ends. CDR3 nucleotide sequence: TGTGCCATCAGTGTCCCCGGAGCCGAAGGCTACACCTTC. Residues: CAISVPGAEGYTF.

The gene calls are TRBV10-1 and TRBJ2-7, with 7 bases lining up with TRBD2. Trimming cost V 5 bases and J 6 bases; bases outside gene matches: 7. Germline V CDR1 and CDR2: WNHNN, SYGVQD (reference sequence). The CDR3 totals 13 residues. The CDR3: CASSRRLAGEQYF. Written as DNA, the CDR3 is TGCGCCAGCAGTCGGAGACTAGCAGGCGAGCAGTACTTC.

The chain combines TRBV28 with TRBJ1-1; 7 nucleotides line up with TRBD1. The V and J ends lost 6 bases and 4 bases, in that order; junction bases with no gene match: 11. The CDR3 sequence is 15 residues long. Germline V gives CDR1 MDHEN, CDR2 SYDVKM. The CDR3 DNA sequence: TGTGCCAGCAGCGTGAGGGCAGGGGGTGGCACTGAAGCTTTCTTT. Residues: CASSVRAGGGTEAFF.

The rearrangement links TRBV6-5 to TRBJ2-7; TRBD2 aligns across 10 bases. This CDR3 has 15 amino acids. V shed 4 bases and J 0 bases; nucleotides not matched to a gene: 3. Germline V gene data show CDR1 as MNHEY and CDR2 as SVGAGI. Here the CDR3 DNA reads TGTGCCAGCAGTTTGTCTAGCGGGAGCTCCTACGAGCAGTACTTC. Its translation is CASSLSSGSSYEQYF.

V and J are TRBV6-5 and TRBJ1-1; D possibly corresponds to TRBD1 (5 bases). Germline V CDR1 and CDR2: MNHEY, SVGAGI. The CDR3 sequence is 14 residues long. V lost 7 bases to trimming and J lost 7 bases, with 19 bases between them. The chain's CDR3 is CASKPRGGNFEAFF. CDR3 nucleotide sequence: TGTGCCAGCAAGCCCCGGGGGGGGAACTTTGAAGCTTTCTTT.

The V and J genes are TRBV5-1 and TRBJ1-6, with 7 positions matching TRBD1. CDR3 length: 15 amino acids. The germline CDR1 and CDR2 sequences are SGHRS and YFSETQ. The V segment lost 0 bases and the J segment 5 bases; nucleotides outside the gene matches: 2. CDR3: CASSLGTGNNSPLHF. CDR3 DNA sequence: TGCGCCAGCAGCTTGGGGACAGGCAATAATTCACCCCTCCACTTT.

This sequence joins TRBV4-1 and TRBJ2-7; the match to TRBD1 covers 7 bases. J lost 3 bases, V lost 1 base, and 6 bases had no gene match. Germline V CDR1 and CDR2: MGHRA, YSYEKL. This CDR3 comprises 15 residues. The CDR3 is CASSQVPGTVYEQYF. CDR3 nucleotides: TGCGCCAGCAGCCAAGTCCCCGGGACAGTCTACGAGCAGTACTTC.

The CDR3 sequence: CASSLALGGGFYGYTF. CDR3 nucleotides: TGTGCCAGCAGCTTAGCGCTTGGAGGGGGCTTTTACGGCTACACCTTC. The chain combines TRBV7-8 with TRBJ1-2, with 7 bases that match TRBD1. V shed 0 bases and J 8 bases; nucleotides not matched to a gene: 12. Germline assignment: CDR1 SGHVS and CDR2 FQNEAQ. The CDR3 length is 16 residues.

V usage is TRBV9 and J usage is TRBJ2-7; 7 nucleotides line up with TRBD1. After removal of 3 bases from V and 0 bases from J, the junction contained 6 bases not matched to a gene. Per germline, CDR1 SGDLS and CDR2 YYNGEE. The CDR3 totals 15 residues. This CDR3 is CASSETGLPSYEQYF. Written as DNA, the CDR3 is TGTGCCAGCAGCGAGACAGGGCTCCCCTCCTACGAGCAGTACTTC.

The sample holds a few counts of this clone. The J gene is TRBJ2-5, the V gene TRBV30; perhaps TRBD1 as D (6 bases). CDR1 GTSNPN and CDR2 SVGIG come from the germline V gene (reference sequence). This CDR3 has 15 amino acids. Trimming cost V 1 base and J 4 bases, with 16 bases left between them. The CDR3 loop is CAWSGTGQSPETQYF. The CDR3 coding sequence is TGTGCCTGGAGTGGGACGGGACAATCCCCAGAGACCCAGTACTTC. The full variable domain, in which reference TRBV30 and TRBJ2-5 provide the parts outside the CDR3, is SQTIHQWPATLVQPVGSPLSLECTVEGTSNPNLYWYRQAAGRGLQLLFYSVGIGQISSEVPQNLSASRPQDRQFILSSKKLLLSDSGFYLCAWSGTGQSPETQYFGPGTRLLVL.

This clone has just one count. This rearrangement joins TRBV9 to TRBJ1-1, with 7 bases fitting TRBD1. J was trimmed by 4 bases and V by 0 bases; bases with no gene match: 9. The CDR3 totals 16 residues. Per the germline V gene, CDR1 is SGDLS and CDR2 is YYNGEE. CDR3 loop: CASSVAVKGARTEAFF. The CDR3 DNA reads TGTGCCAGCAGCGTAGCTGTGAAGGGGGCGCGCACTGAAGCTTTCTTT.

The V and J genes are TRBV4-1 and TRBJ2-1; 7 bases are a match to TRBD2. Per germline, CDR1 MGHRA and CDR2 YSYEKL. With 3 bases clipped from V and 7 bases from J, the junction kept 9 bases outside the gene matches. The CDR3 spans 15 residues. The CDR3 DNA follows: TGCGCCAGCAGCCACGAACGGACTAGAGGGAATGAGCAGTTCTTC. Its protein is CASSHERTRGNEQFF.

The chain is built from TRBV5-8 and TRBJ1-2, with no clear D. CDR3 length: 13 residues. Germline V gene sequence: CDR1 SGHTS, CDR2 YDEGEE. V lost 5 bases, J lost 6 bases, and 14 bases lay in between. The CDR3 nucleotides read TGTGCCAGCAGGCATGCCGTCGGGGATGGCTACACCTTC. It encodes CASRHAVGDGYTF.

V is TRBV28 and J is TRBJ2-7; 12 bases align to TRBD2. The length of the CDR3 is 18 residues. The V and J ends lost 3 bases and 1 base, in that order; junction bases with no gene match: 10. From germline, CDR1 is MDHEN and CDR2 SYDVKM. For the CDR3, the DNA is TGTGCCAGCAGTTTGCGGCTAGCGGGAGGGAAGAGGTCCTACGAGCAGTACTTC. Translated, it gives CASSLRLAGGKRSYEQYF.

CDR3 sequence: CAVRQGLDEKLFF. The CDR3 bases are TGTGCCGTACGACAGGGGTTGGATGAAAAACTGTTTTTT. The chain uses TRBV6-5 and TRBJ1-4, with 8 bases identical to TRBD1. V dropped 11 bases and J dropped 6; count of bases not matched to a gene: 8. The CDR3 totals 13 residues. Germline V gene lookup returns CDR1 MNHEY and CDR2 SVGAGI.

The V gene is TRBV15, the J gene TRBJ1-5; TRBD1 might be the D (5 bases). The germline V and J ends were trimmed by 1 base and 6 bases, with 13 bases remaining between them. This CDR3 region has 15 residues. The germline CDR1 and CDR2 sequences are LNHNV and YYDKDF (reference sequence). CDR3 sequence reads: CATSRASGGVQPQHF. The CDR3, as DNA: TGTGCCACCAGCAGAGCTTCGGGGGGAGTTCAGCCCCAGCATTTT.

This clone was counted once. This sequence joins TRBV4-1 and TRBJ1-3, with D perhaps matching TRBD1 (5 bases). The CDR3 is 15 residues long. Trimming cost V 0 bases and J 4 bases, with 10 bases left between them. Germline values: CDR1 MGHRA, CDR2 YSYEKL. In DNA, the CDR3 is TGCGCCAGCAGCCAAGATGGGGGGTACGGAAACACCATATATTTT. The encoded protein is CASSQDGGYGNTIYF.

This clone was counted many times. The genes are TRBV27 and TRBJ2-2, with D uncertain. The V end lost 6 bases, the J end lost 4 bases, and 9 bases lay between the germline ends. CDR1 and CDR2 (germline): MNHEY, SMNVEV (reference sequence). This CDR3 has 13 residues. Here the CDR3 reads CASRPTGTGELFF. CDR3 nucleotide sequence: TGTGCCAGCAGACCAACCGGCACCGGGGAGCTGTTTTTT.

This chain uses TRBV5-1 with TRBJ1-2; 10 bases line up with TRBD1. Germline CDR1 and CDR2: SGHRS and YFSETQ. V shed 4 bases, J shed 8 bases, and the junction held 8 bases outside the gene matches. This CDR3 spans 14 amino acids. The CDR3 sequence is CASSLMGQGQGYTF. The DNA for the CDR3 is TGCGCCAGCAGCCTAATGGGACAGGGGCAGGGCTACACCTTC.

The chain is built from TRBV10-2 and TRBJ2-7, with 9 bases fitting TRBD2. V gave up 3 bases and J gave up 5 bases; unmatched junction bases: 8. Germline V CDR1 and CDR2: WSHSY, SAAADI. The CDR3 spans 15 residues. This CDR3 reads CASSESLSGSNEQYF. As DNA, the CDR3 is TGCGCCAGCAGTGAATCCCTTAGCGGGAGTAACGAGCAGTACTTC.

The gene calls are TRBV24-1 and TRBJ2-1; TRBD1 might be the D (6 bases). The germline V gene has CDR1 KGHDR and CDR2 SFDVKD. CDR3 length: 16 residues. V lost 4 bases to trimming and J lost 1 base, with 13 bases between them. CDR3 coding DNA: TGTGCCACCAGTGAGCCGATTGGGACATCCTACAATGAGCAGTTCTTC. Its translation: CATSEPIGTSYNEQFF.

CDR3 DNA sequence: TGTGCCAGCAGTTACTCCGGGGGTACTGAAGCTTTCTTT. This encodes CASSYSGGTEAFF. This chain links TRBV6-5 with TRBJ1-1; the D gene is possibly TRBD1 (5 bases). V was pared by 0 bases and J by 5 bases, with 7 bases between. The germline CDR1 and CDR2 sequences are MNHEY and SVGAGI. CDR3 length equals 13 residues.

This chain uses TRBV4-2 with TRBJ2-7, with 11 bases fitting TRBD1. CDR1 and CDR2 (germline): LGHNA, YNFKEQ. The CDR3 runs 16 residues. Trimming cost V 0 bases and J 3 bases; bases outside gene matches: 4. The CDR3, as DNA: TGTGCCAGCAGCCAAGATCCCGGGACAGGGGGCTACGAGCAGTACTTC. Its translation is CASSQDPGTGGYEQYF.

The chain links TRBV6-5 to TRBJ2-5, with 8 bases lining up with TRBD2. V shed 2 bases and J 4 bases; nucleotides not matched to a gene: 6. The length of the CDR3 is 15 residues. Germline assignment: CDR1 MNHEY and CDR2 SVGAGI. The CDR3 coding sequence is TGTGCCAGCAGTTACGATTCGGGGGGGCGAGAGACCCAGTACTTC. This encodes CASSYDSGGRETQYF.

The gene calls are TRBV11-3 and TRBJ2-7, with D possibly TRBD2 on 6 matching bases. This CDR3 is 15 amino acids long. V was cut by 5 bases and J by 2 bases, with 16 bases left in between. The germline V gene encodes CDR1 SGHNT and CDR2 YENEEA. The CDR3 region is CASSGGAGPAYEQYF. The CDR3 bases are TGTGCCAGCAGCGGCGGGGCAGGCCCTGCCTACGAGCAGTACTTC.

The chain joins TRBV24-1 to TRBJ1-2; D gene unclear. V lost 4 bases to trimming and J lost 6 bases, with 11 bases between them. The CDR3 runs 13 residues. The germline gives CDR1 KGHDR, CDR2 SFDVKD. The CDR3 protein is CATSEWQSDGYTF. CDR3 DNA sequence: TGTGCCACCAGTGAGTGGCAGAGCGATGGCTACACCTTC.

CDR3 amino acids: CASSPDRGKTQYF. CDR3 DNA sequence: TGTGCCAGCAGCCCGGACAGGGGAAAGACCCAGTACTTC. The V gene is TRBV28, the J gene TRBJ2-5; 9 positions match TRBD1. With V trimmed by 6 bases and J by 6 bases, 5 bases remained unmatched. The germline CDR1 and CDR2 sequences are MDHEN and SYDVKM. This CDR3 is 13 amino acids long.

This clone appeared a few times. This chain connects TRBV11-2 to TRBJ2-6; no clear D. With 3 bases removed from V and 4 bases from J, the gap between germline ends came to 4 bases. CDR1 is SGHAT and CDR2 is FQNNGV in the germline V gene. CDR3 size: 13 residues. CDR3 sequence reads: CASSFAGANVLTF. In DNA, the CDR3 is TGTGCCAGCAGCTTTGCGGGGGCCAACGTCCTGACTTTC. The complete variable domain, with remaining parts taken from reference TRBV11-2 and TRBJ2-6, reads EAGVAQSPRYKIIEKRQSVAFWCNPISGHATLYWYQQILGQGPKLLIQFQNNGVVDDSQLPKDRFSAERLKGVDSTLKIQPAKLEDSAVYLCASSFAGANVLTFGAGSRLTVL.